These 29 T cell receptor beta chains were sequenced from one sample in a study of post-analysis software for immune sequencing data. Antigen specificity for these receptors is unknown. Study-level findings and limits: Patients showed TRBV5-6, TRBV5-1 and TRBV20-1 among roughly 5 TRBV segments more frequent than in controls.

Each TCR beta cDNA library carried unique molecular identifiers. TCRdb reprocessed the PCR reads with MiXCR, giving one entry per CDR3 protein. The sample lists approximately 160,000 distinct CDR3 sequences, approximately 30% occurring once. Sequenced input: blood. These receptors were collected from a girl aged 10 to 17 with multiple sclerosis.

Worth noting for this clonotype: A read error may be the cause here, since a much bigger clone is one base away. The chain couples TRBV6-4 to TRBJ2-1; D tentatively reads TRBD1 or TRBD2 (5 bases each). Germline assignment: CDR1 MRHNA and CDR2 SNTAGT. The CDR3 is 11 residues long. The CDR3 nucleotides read TGTGCCAGCGATAGGGACCATGAGCGGTTCTTC. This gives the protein CASDRDHERFF.

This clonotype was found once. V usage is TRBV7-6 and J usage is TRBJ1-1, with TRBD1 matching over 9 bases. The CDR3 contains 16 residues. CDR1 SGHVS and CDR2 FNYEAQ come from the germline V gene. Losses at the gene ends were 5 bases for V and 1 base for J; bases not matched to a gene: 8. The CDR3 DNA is TGTGCCAGCAGCCTTGGACAGGGGTGGGGGAACACTGAAGCTTTCTTT. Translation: CASSLGQGWGNTEAFF. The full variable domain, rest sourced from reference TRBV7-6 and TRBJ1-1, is GAGVSQSPRYKVTKRGQDVALRCDPISGHVSLYWYRQALGQGPEFLTYFNYEAQQDKSGLPNDRFSAERPEGSISTLTIQRTEQRDSAMYRCASSLGQGWGNTEAFFGQGTRLTVV.

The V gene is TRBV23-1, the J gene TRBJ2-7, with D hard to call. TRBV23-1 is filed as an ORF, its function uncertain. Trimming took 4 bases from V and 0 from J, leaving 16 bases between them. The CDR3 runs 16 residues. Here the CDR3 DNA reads TGCGCCAGCAGTCTTGTACGGCGCCGAAGCTCCTACGAGCAGTACTTC. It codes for CASSLVRRRSSYEQYF.

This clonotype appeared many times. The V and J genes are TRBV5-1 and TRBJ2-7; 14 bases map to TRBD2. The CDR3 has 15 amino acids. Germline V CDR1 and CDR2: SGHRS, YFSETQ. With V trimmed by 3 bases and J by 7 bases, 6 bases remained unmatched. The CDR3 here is CASSSGLAGVEEQYF. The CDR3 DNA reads TGCGCCAGCAGCTCGGGACTAGCGGGAGTGGAAGAGCAGTACTTC.

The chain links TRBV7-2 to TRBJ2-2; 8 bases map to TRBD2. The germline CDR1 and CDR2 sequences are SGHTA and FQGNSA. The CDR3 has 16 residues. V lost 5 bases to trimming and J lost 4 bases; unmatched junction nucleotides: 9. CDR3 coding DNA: TGTGCCAGCAGCCTTAGCGGGAAAAGGGGCACCGGGGAGCTGTTTTTT. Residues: CASSLSGKRGTGELFF.

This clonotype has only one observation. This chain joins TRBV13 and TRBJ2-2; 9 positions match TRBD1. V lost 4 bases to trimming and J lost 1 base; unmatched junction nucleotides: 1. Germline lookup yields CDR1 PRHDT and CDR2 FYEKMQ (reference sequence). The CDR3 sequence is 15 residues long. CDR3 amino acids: CASSSTGGNTGELFF. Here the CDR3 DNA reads TGTGCCAGCAGCTCGACAGGGGGGAACACCGGGGAGCTGTTTTTT.

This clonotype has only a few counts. CDR3 in amino acids: CASSLVAGGPGTDTQYF. DNA of the CDR3: TGTGCCAGCAGCTTAGTAGCGGGAGGGCCCGGCACAGATACGCAGTATTTT. This chain connects TRBV7-3 to TRBJ2-3; 11 bases are a match to TRBD2. The CDR3 is made up of 17 amino acids. V trimming: 2 bases; J trimming: 1 base; junction bases outside the gene matches: 5. Per the germline V gene, CDR1 is SGHTA and CDR2 is FQGTGA.

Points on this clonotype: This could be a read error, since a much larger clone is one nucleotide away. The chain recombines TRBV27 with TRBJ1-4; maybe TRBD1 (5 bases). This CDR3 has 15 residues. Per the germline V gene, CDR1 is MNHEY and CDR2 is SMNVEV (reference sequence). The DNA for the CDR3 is TGTGCCAGCAGTCCACAGGTGCGGCCTAATGAAAAACCGTTTTTT. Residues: CASSPQVRPNEKPFF.

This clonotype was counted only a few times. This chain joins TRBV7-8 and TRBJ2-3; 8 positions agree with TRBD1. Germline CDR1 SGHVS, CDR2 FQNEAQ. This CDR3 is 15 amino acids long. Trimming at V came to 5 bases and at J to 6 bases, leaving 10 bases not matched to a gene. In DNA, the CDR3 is TGTGCCAGCAGCCGCGGGACAGGCTGGGCCGATACGCAGTATTTT. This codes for CASSRGTGWADTQYF.

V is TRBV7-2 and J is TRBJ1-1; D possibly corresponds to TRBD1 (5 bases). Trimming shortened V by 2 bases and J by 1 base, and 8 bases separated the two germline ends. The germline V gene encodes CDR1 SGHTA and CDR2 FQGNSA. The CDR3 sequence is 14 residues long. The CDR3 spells CASSLLGANTEAFF. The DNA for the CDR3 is TGTGCCAGCAGCTTACTTGGGGCGAACACTGAAGCTTTCTTT.

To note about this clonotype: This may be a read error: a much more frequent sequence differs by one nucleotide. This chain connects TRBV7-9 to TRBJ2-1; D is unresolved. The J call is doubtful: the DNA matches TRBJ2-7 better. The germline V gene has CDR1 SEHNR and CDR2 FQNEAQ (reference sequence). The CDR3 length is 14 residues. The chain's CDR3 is CASSSPQVYNEQYF. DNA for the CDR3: TGTGCCAGCAGCTCTCCCCAGGTTTACAATGAGCAGTACTTC.

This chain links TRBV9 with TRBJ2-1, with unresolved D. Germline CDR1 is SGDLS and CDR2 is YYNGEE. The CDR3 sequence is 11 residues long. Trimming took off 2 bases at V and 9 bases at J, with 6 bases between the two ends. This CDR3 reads CASSVGLEQFF. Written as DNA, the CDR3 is TGTGCCAGCAGCGTTGGTCTTGAGCAGTTCTTC.

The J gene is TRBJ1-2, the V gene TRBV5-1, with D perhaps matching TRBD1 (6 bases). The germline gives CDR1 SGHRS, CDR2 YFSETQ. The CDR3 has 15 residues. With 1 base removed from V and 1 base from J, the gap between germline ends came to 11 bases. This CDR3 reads CASSLNGQINYGYTF. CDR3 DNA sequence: TGCGCCAGCAGCTTGAATGGACAGATTAACTATGGCTACACCTTC.

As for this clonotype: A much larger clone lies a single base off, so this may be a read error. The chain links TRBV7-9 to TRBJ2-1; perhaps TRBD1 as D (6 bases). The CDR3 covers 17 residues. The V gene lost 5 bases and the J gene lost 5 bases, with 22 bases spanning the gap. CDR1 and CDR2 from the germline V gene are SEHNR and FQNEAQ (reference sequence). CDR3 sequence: CASSGLPTGSRNNEQFF. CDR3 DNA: TGTGCCAGCAGCGGATTACCAACAGGGTCCCGAAACAATGAGCAGTTCTTC.

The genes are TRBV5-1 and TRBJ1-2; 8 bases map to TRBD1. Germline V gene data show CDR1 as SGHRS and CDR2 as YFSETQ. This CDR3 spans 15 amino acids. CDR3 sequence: CDTLDRAYPDYGYTF. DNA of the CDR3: TGCGATACGCTGGACAGGGCCTACCCTGACTATGGCTACACCTTC.

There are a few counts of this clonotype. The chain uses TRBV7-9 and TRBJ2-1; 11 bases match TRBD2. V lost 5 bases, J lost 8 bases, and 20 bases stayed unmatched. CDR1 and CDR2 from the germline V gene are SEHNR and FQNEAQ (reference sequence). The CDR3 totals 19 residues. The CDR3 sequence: CASSRQPTSGSMGVYEQFF. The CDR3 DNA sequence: TGTGCCAGCAGCCGCCAACCAACTAGCGGGAGTATGGGAGTCTATGAGCAGTTCTTC.

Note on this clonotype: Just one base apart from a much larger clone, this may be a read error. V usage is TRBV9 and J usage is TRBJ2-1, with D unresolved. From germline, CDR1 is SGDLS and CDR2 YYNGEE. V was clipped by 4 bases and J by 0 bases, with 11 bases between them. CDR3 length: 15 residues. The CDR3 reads CASSLELDSYNEQFF. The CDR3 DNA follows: TGTGCCAGCAGCTTAGAACTCGACTCCTACAATGAGCAGTTCTTC.

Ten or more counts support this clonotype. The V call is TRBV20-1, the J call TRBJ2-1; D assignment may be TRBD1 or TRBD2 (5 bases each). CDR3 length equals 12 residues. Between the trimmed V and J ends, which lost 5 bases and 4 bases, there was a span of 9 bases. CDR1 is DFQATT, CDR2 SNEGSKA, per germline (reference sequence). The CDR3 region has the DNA TGCAGTGCTGACAGACTATACAATGAGCAGTTCTTC. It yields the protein CSADRLYNEQFF.

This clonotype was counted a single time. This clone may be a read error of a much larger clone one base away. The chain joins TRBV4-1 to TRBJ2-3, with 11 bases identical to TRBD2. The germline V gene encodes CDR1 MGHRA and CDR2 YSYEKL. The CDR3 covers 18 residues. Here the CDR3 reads CVSSQAPGTSGPTDTQYF. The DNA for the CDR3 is TGCGTCAGCAGCCAGGCTCCCGGGACTAGCGGCCCCACAGATACGCAGTATTTT.

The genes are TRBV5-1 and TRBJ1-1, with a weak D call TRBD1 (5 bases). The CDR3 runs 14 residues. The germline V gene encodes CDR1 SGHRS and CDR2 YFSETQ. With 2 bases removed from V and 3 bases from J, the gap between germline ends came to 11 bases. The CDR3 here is CASSFAEGHTEAFF. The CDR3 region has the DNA TGCGCCAGCAGCTTCGCGGAGGGGCACACTGAAGCTTTCTTT.

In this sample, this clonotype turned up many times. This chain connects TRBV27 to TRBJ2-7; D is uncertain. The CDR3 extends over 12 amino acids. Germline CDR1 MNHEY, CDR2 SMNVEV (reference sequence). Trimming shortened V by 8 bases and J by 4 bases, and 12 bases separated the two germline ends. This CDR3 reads CASGDFRYEQYF. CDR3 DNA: TGTGCCAGCGGGGATTTTCGGTACGAGCAGTACTTC.

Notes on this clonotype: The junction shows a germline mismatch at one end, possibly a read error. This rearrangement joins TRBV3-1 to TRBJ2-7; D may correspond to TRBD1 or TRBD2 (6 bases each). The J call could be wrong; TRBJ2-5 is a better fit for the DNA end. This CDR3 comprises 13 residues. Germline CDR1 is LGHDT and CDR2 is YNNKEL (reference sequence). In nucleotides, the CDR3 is TGTGCCAGCAGCCCGCGGGGACAAGGGACCCAGTACTTC. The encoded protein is CASSPRGQGTQYF.

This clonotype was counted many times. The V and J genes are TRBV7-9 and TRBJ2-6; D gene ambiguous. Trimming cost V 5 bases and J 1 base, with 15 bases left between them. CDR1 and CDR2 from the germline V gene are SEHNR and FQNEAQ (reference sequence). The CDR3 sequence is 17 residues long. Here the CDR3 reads CASSPDALQSGANVLTF. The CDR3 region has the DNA TGTGCCAGCAGCCCAGACGCGCTCCAGTCTGGGGCCAACGTCCTGACTTTC.

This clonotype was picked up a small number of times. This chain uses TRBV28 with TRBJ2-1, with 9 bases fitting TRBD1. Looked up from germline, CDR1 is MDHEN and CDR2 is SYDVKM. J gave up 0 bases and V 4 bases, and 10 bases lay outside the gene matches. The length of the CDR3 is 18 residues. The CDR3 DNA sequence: TGTGCCAGCAGTTCATTGACAGGGGGGAGGAGCTCCTACAATGAGCAGTTCTTC. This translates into CASSSLTGGRSSYNEQFF.

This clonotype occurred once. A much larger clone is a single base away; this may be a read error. CDR3: CASRPTGGSSYEQYF. The CDR3 coding sequence is TGTGCCAGCAGACCGACTGGCGGGAGCTCCTACGAGCAGTACTTC. The chain recombines TRBV7-9 with TRBJ2-7, with 7 positions matching TRBD2. Germline values: CDR1 SEHNR, CDR2 FQNEAQ (reference sequence). V dropped 6 bases and J dropped 0; count of bases not matched to a gene: 8. The CDR3 runs to 15 residues.

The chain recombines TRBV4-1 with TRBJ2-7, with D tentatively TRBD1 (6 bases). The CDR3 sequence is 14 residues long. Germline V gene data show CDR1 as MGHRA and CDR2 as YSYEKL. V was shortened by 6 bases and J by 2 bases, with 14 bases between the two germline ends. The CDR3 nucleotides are TGCGCCAGCAGGCCTAGACAGGACGCCTACGAGCAGTACTTC. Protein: CASRPRQDAYEQYF.

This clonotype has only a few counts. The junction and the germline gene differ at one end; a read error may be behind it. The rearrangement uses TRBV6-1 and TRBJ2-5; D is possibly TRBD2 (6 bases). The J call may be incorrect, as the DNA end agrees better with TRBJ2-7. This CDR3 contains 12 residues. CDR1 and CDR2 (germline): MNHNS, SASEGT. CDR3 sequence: CAGSETSYEQYF. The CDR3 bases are TGTGCCGGCAGTGAGACTAGCTACGAGCAGTACTTC.

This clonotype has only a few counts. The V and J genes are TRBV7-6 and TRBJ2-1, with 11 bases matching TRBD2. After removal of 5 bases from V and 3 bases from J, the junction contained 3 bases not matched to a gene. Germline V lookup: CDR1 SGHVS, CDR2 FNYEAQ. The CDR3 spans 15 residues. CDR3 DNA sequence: TGTGCCAGCAGCCCTACTAGCGGGAGCTACAATGAGCAGTTCTTC. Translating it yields CASSPTSGSYNEQFF.

The CDR3 DNA reads TGCGTCTACAGGGGAGGGAAGAACACTGAAGCTTTCTTT. Translation: CVYRGGKNTEAFF. This rearrangement joins TRBV29-1 to TRBJ1-1; 7 bases fit TRBD1. Germline assignment: CDR1 SQVTM and CDR2 ANQGSEA. The CDR3 contains 13 residues.